This T cell receptor beta chain stems from a study of identical twins. Unique molecular identifiers were present on the cDNA, which also gained a universal primer site by template switching. One entry per CDR3 protein results from TCRdb running MiXCR on the 5' RACE reads. The data show 690,000 or so distinct CDR3 sequences, under 9% seen once. J gave up 3 bases and V 1 base, and 12 bases lay outside the gene matches. The length of the CDR3 is 19 residues. CDR1 is SGHAT, CDR2 FQDESV, per germline (reference sequence). The same specimen was also included in a second study, on yellow fever vaccine responses in identical twins.

The chain is built from TRBV11-1 and TRBJ2-2; 9 bases align to TRBD2. The receptor was isolated from a young woman in good health. Sequenced: PBMCs. Here the CDR3 DNA reads TGTGCCAGCAGCTTAGTGCGGGGCGGGAGGGCCGGAGACACCGGGGAGCTGTTTTTT. Encoded protein: CASSLVRGGRAGDTGELFF.